These T cell receptor beta chains were read from a single sample in a study of a mutant IDH1 vaccine in newly diagnosed glioma. Their antigen targets remain unknown. Clones were read by immunoSEQ multiplex PCR, and TCRdb kept only the in-frame ones, dropping some. The sample gives around 41,000 clones, 80% to 90% of which show up once; around 1.5% is in the top ten. This material consisted of PBMCs, taken from a glioma patient whose treatment included an IDH1 peptide vaccine. These receptor sequences come from a man in his forties with glioma. CDR3s include the opening cysteine and the closing phenylalanine or tryptophan. Each record gives: V gene, D gene, J gene, clone size, CDR3 protein, CDR3 DNA. A D gene is named only where the DNA matches it firmly. Size values are once, few and many counts, or a class for expanded clones, and some rows have none.

V gene: TRBV5-6; D gene: .; J gene: TRBJ1-3; clone size: .; CDR3 protein: CANGRHLSSGNTIYF; CDR3 DNA: TGTGCCAACGGGAGACATCTTTCTTCTGGAAACACCATATATTTT
V gene: TRBV5-6; D gene: TRBD2; J gene: TRBJ2-1; clone size: .; CDR3 protein: CASSPPRGVSYNEQFF; CDR3 DNA: TGTGCCAGCAGCCCACCGCGGGGGGTGTCCTACAATGAGCAGTTCTTC
V gene: TRBV19; D gene: TRBD1; J gene: TRBJ2-7; clone size: .; CDR3 protein: CASSSRMTGSYEQYF; CDR3 DNA: TGTGCCAGTAGTAGCCGGATGACAGGGTCTTACGAGCAGTACTTC
V gene: TRBV6-5; D gene: .; J gene: TRBJ1-4; clone size: few; CDR3 protein: CASSYSKGAHEKLFF; CDR3 DNA: TGTGCCAGCAGTTACTCGAAAGGGGCCCATGAAAAACTGTTTTTT
V gene: TRBV21-1; D gene: .; J gene: TRBJ1-1; clone size: .; CDR3 protein: CASTKTSGGREDTEAFF; CDR3 DNA: TGTGCCAGCACCAAGACGTCGGGGGGCCGGGAGGACACTGAAGCTTTCTTT
V gene: TRBV28; D gene: TRBD1; J gene: TRBJ2-7; clone size: .; CDR3 protein: CASSSTGHSNPYEQYF; CDR3 DNA: TGTGCCAGCAGTTCGACAGGGCATTCTAACCCCTACGAGCAGTACTTC
V gene: TRBV4-1; D gene: TRBD1; J gene: TRBJ1-1; clone size: .; CDR3 protein: CASSQKRFGTGGEYTEAFF; CDR3 DNA: TGCGCCAGCAGCCAAAAAAGATTCGGGACAGGGGGAGAGTACACTGAAGCTTTCTTT
V gene: TRBV18; D gene: .; J gene: TRBJ1-4; clone size: once; CDR3 protein: CASSEPGLLFF; CDR3 DNA: TGTGCCAGCTCAGAGCCGGGGTTACTGTTTTTT
V gene: TRBV6-5; D gene: TRBD1; J gene: TRBJ1-1; clone size: .; CDR3 protein: CASSRQGLNTEAFF; CDR3 DNA: TGTGCCAGCAGTCGACAGGGACTGAACACTGAAGCTTTCTTT
V gene: TRBV6-6; D gene: .; J gene: TRBJ2-7; clone size: .; CDR3 protein: CASGREPSSYEQYF; CDR3 DNA: TGTGCCAGCGGCCGGGAGCCAAGCTCCTACGAGCAGTACTTC
V gene: TRBV5-5; D gene: .; J gene: TRBJ1-2; clone size: .; CDR3 protein: CASSLFVPIRHGYTF; CDR3 DNA: TGTGCCAGCAGCTTGTTTGTTCCGATCAGGCATGGCTACACCTTC
V gene: TRBV2; D gene: TRBD1; J gene: TRBJ1-5; clone size: .; CDR3 protein: CASSLGQGGQPQHF; CDR3 DNA: TGTGCCAGCAGCCTGGGACAGGGAGGTCAGCCCCAGCATTTT
V gene: TRBV5-4; D gene: .; J gene: TRBJ1-1; clone size: few; CDR3 protein: CASSDLGGRKGTEAFF; CDR3 DNA: TGTGCCAGCAGCGACCTCGGGGGTCGCAAGGGCACTGAAGCTTTCTTT
V gene: TRBV2; D gene: .; J gene: TRBJ2-2; clone size: .; CDR3 protein: CASSATGREDGELFF; CDR3 DNA: TGTGCCAGCAGCGCCACAGGGAGGGAAGACGGGGAGCTGTTTTTT
V gene: TRBV5-4; D gene: .; J gene: TRBJ1-2; clone size: .; CDR3 protein: CASSPGPDYGYTF; CDR3 DNA: TGTGCCAGCAGCCCCGGGCCGGACTATGGCTACACCTTC
V gene: TRBV7-2; D gene: .; J gene: TRBJ2-7; clone size: few; CDR3 protein: CASSFDSGAPYEQYF; CDR3 DNA: TGTGCCAGCAGCTTCGATTCAGGGGCCCCCTACGAGCAGTACTTC
V gene: TRBV2; D gene: TRBD1; J gene: TRBJ2-5; clone size: .; CDR3 protein: CASSRDRAETQYF; CDR3 DNA: TGTGCCAGCAGCCGGGACAGGGCGGAGACCCAGTACTTC
V gene: TRBV28; D gene: .; J gene: TRBJ1-4; clone size: .; CDR3 protein: CASSSVWGTNEKLFF; CDR3 DNA: TGTGCCAGCAGTTCCGTCTGGGGAACTAATGAAAAACTGTTTTTT
V gene: TRBV18; D gene: .; J gene: TRBJ1-5; clone size: .; CDR3 protein: CASSQGNSNQPQHF; CDR3 DNA: TGTGCCAGCTCACAGGGTAATAGCAATCAGCCCCAGCATTTT
V gene: TRBV14; D gene: .; J gene: TRBJ2-7; clone size: once; CDR3 protein: CASSHDGTADYEQYF; CDR3 DNA: TGTGCCAGCAGCCATGACGGGACGGCAGATTACGAGCAGTACTTC
V gene: TRBV7-8; D gene: .; J gene: TRBJ1-5; clone size: .; CDR3 protein: CASSPGTMQPQHF; CDR3 DNA: TGTGCCAGCAGCCCTGGGACTATGCAGCCCCAGCATTTT
V gene: TRBV2; D gene: TRBD1; J gene: TRBJ1-1; clone size: .; CDR3 protein: CASSEAWDRVTRTEAFF; CDR3 DNA: TGTGCCAGCAGTGAAGCATGGGACAGGGTTACGAGGACTGAAGCTTTCTTT
V gene: TRBV9; D gene: .; J gene: TRBJ1-1; clone size: .; CDR3 protein: CASSVSFTRGNTEAFF; CDR3 DNA: TGTGCCAGCAGCGTCTCGTTCACCAGGGGCAACACTGAAGCTTTCTTT
V gene: TRBV9; D gene: .; J gene: TRBJ1-1; clone size: .; CDR3 protein: CASSALSGEGTEAFF; CDR3 DNA: TGTGCCAGCAGCGCCCTGTCAGGGGAGGGTACTGAAGCTTTCTTT
V gene: TRBV6-1; D gene: .; J gene: TRBJ1-3; clone size: .; CDR3 protein: CASSEDGEGGNTIYF; CDR3 DNA: TGTGCCAGCAGTGAAGACGGAGAAGGTGGAAACACCATATATTTT
V gene: TRBV19; D gene: TRBD2; J gene: TRBJ2-3; clone size: .; CDR3 protein: CASSMEAGVTDTQYF; CDR3 DNA: TGTGCCAGTAGTATGGAAGCGGGGGTCACAGATACGCAGTATTTT
V gene: TRBV19; D gene: .; J gene: TRBJ1-1; clone size: .; CDR3 protein: CASSTRQANTEAFF; CDR3 DNA: TGTGCCAGTAGTACACGACAGGCTAACACTGAAGCTTTCTTT
V gene: TRBV6-6; D gene: TRBD2; J gene: TRBJ2-2; clone size: .; CDR3 protein: CASIGIASGGTGELFF; CDR3 DNA: TGTGCCAGCATAGGAATTGCTAGCGGGGGTACCGGGGAGCTGTTTTTT